The T cell receptor (beta chain) under discussion was sequenced for a study of blood T cell repertoires in COVID-19 (TCRdb year 2020). Study-level background: Samples from collaborators originated in the United States, Italy and Spain and spanned both the acute and convalescent phases of COVID-19. The material from the prospective study consisted of cDNA or gDNA derived from T cells, B-cell-depleted T cells, or PBMCs. HLA class I and class II types, where available, came from metadata supplied by the sample provider rather than from assay-based typing. The dataset comprised deeply sampled blood TCRbeta repertoires from subjects exposed to, actively infected with, or recovered from COVID-19. The repertoires were made available in a free public database intended to serve as a resource for research on the immune response to SARS-CoV-2. Nearly every sample came with metadata listing a de-identified subject ID, COVID-19 status, age in years and sex. The samples were drawn from the first 160 participants of the ongoing ImmuneRACE study and from 1,254 subjects provided by 6 global collaborators.

Worth noting for this clone: This clone's antigen is unknown. No much larger clonotype is one base removed from it; base qualities were not supplied.

CDR1 and CDR2 are read off the germline V gene (reference sequence) as LNHDA and SQIVND. The CDR3 numbers 13 residues from cysteine through phenylalanine. CDR3 DNA is the only sequence kept; it has 39 bases, read in frame from the first base. Deletion took 1 base off V and 6 bases off J, with a span of 7 bases between the germline ends. Another Seattle source contributed samples from volunteer blood donors who had recovered from COVID-19. Whole blood was collected in K2EDTA tubes by collaborating institutions according to the institutions' own protocols. For TCRbeta analysis, collaborator samples were shipped as frozen whole blood, as isolated PBMCs, or as DNA extracted from either sample type. Points the paper makes about the study in general: Clinical and demographic metadata were provided uncurated, with the amount varying by source and participant.

TCRbeta CDR3 regions were amplified from genomic DNA by means of the immunoSEQ Assay, a bias-controlled multiplex PCR. As for the authors' bioinformatics: The number of nucleated cells in each sample was estimated by amplification of reference gene primers within the assay. To quantify the absolute abundance of each unique TCRbeta CDR3 rearrangement, sequence reads were collapsed and filtered. For each sample, productive Simpson clonality was calculated by taking the square root of Simpson's diversity index across productive rearrangements. Held by TCRdb, this immuneACCESS table contains in-frame sequences only and omits some clones. Under half of the omission traces to an unresolved V gene where checked; the cause of the rest is unknown. V and J calls plus clone size are reproduced from that table; the DNA served to infer D and trimming. The sample table contains 250,000 to 300,000 clones; only one count was recorded for roughly 80% of them. The ten most abundant clones make up about 4.9% of the sample.

The V and J segments used are TRBV19 and TRBJ2-1, with no reliable assignment of the D segment. The sequenced sample was peripheral blood. The clonotype comes from a man aged 55 to 70 who had recovered from COVID-19. For the CDR3, the sequence is CASSIVTSNEQFF. The nucleotide sequence is given as TGTGCCAGTAGTATAGTTACCAGCAATGAGCAGTTCTTC.